This paragraph reports one T cell receptor beta chain. What it binds is not known. This record comes from a study of shared clonotypes between healthy human individuals. General study points: Sharing across a handful of donors was seen in approximately 5.2% of naive CD4 clonotypes. Large depth notwithstanding, sorted-subset sequencing proved incomplete by rarefaction.

CD45RO negativity and positive selection for CCR7 defined naive CD8 cells, a population that excluded terminally differentiated effector memory CD45RA+ cells. Donors comprised healthy HIV-negative adults lacking recent acute infections or vaccinations. Those who donated, Caucasian adults without exception, all lived in Nashville, Tennessee. Germline V CDR1 and CDR2: SGHAT, FQNNGV. CDR3 length: 17 residues. The junction had 14 bases not matched to a gene; V was cut back by 5 bases and J by 5 bases. Generated by immunoSEQ multiplex PCR, the TCRdb table keeps only in-frame clones and is missing some. Here the sample spans about 2.1 million clones, around 95% being singletons.

The chain combines TRBV11-2 with TRBJ2-1; 8 nucleotides line up with TRBD2. The sequence derives from a young man in good health. Some clones in this sample may be carry-over from other donors' samples. The sample was naive CD8+ T cells from PBMCs. The CDR3 sequence: CASSAPGKASGHNEQFF. The CDR3 coding sequence is TGTGCCAGCAGCGCCCCGGGTAAGGCTAGCGGGCACAATGAGCAGTTCTTC.